This T cell receptor (beta chain) was identified during a study of T cells after posttransplantation cyclophosphamide. Trimming took 2 bases from V and 6 from J; bases not matched to a gene: 5. Per the germline V gene, CDR1 is KGHSH and CDR2 is LQKENI. There are 15 residues in the CDR3. The data were produced by immunoSEQ multiplex PCR, yet TCRdb's version contains in-frame clones alone and is incomplete. Among 25,000 to 30,000 clones listed, roughly 88% were seen once. The receptor was derived from a man in his forties or fifties. Sequencing was done on a sample of PBMCs. The chain joins TRBV18 to TRBJ1-4; 8 nucleotides match TRBD1. This chain's CDR3 is CASSPFRGRDEKLFF. The CDR3 DNA is TGTGCCAGCTCACCATTCAGGGGGCGCGATGAAAAACTGTTTTTT. Combining the CDR3 with reference TRBV18 and TRBJ1-4 gives the whole variable domain NAGVMQNPRHLVRRRGQEARLRCSPMKGHSHVYWYRQLPEEGLKFMVYLQKENIIDESGMPKERFSAEFPKEGPSILRIQQVVRGDSAAYFCASSPFRGRDEKLFFGSGTQLSVL.